This T cell receptor (beta chain) was retrieved from a study of shared clonotypes between healthy human individuals. Assay used: immunoSEQ multiplex PCR; TCRdb lists only in-frame clones, some missing. This sample has 2 million to 3 million clones; 80% to 95% occur once, and the top ten carry around 0.37%. The CDR3 is made up of 15 amino acids. Germline-derived CDR1 and CDR2 are SGHNT and YENEEA. V lost 5 bases, J lost 10 bases, and 21 bases lay in between. The clonotype comes from a man younger than 35 in good health. Some clones in this sample may be carry-over from other donors' samples. The chain uses TRBV11-3 and TRBJ2-1; possibly TRBD1 or TRBD2 for D (7 bases each). Input material: naive CD4+ T cells from PBMCs. Subset reported: CD45RA+ positively selected. This CDR3 reads CASSPGGQSLGEQFF. CDR3 bases: TGTGCCAGCAGCCCGGGGGGACAGAGCCTCGGAGAGCAGTTCTTC.